This is a list of T cell receptor beta chains from one sample in a study of CD8+ T cells in alopecia areata. The repertoire was sequenced with immunoSEQ multiplex PCR; TCRdb's copy has only in-frame clones and lacks some. Of about 290,000 clones in the sample, about three fifths are singletons; the top ten hold 1.8%. This specimen was CD4+ T cells sorted from blood, taken at week 24, from a patient treated with tofacitinib. Receptor source: a human donor with alopecia areata. The CDR3 runs from the conserved cysteine through the conserved F or W. Each record gives: D gene, V gene, J gene, clone size, CDR3 protein, CDR3 DNA. The D gene is left open where the match is weak. Rows may omit the clone size; those that give it use once, few, many or a size class.

d_gene: TRBD1
v_gene: TRBV28
j_gene: TRBJ2-2
abundance: many
CDR3aa: CASSHWTGEDTGELFF
CDR3nt: TGTGCCAGCAGCCATTGGACAGGGGAGGACACCGGGGAGCTGTTTTTT

d_gene: TRBD1
v_gene: TRBV13
j_gene: TRBJ2-4
abundance: -
CDR3aa: CASSLDRGGKNIQYF
CDR3nt: TGTGCCAGCAGCCTGGACAGGGGGGGAAAAAACATTCAGTACTTC

d_gene: -
v_gene: TRBV7-2
j_gene: TRBJ2-3
abundance: once
CDR3aa: CASSETGGGGLGDTQYF
CDR3nt: TGTGCCAGCAGCGAGACGGGAGGGGGCGGTTTAGGAGATACGCAGTATTTT

d_gene: -
v_gene: TRBV30
j_gene: TRBJ1-1
abundance: -
CDR3aa: CAWNWGPGQKRAEAFF
CDR3nt: TGTGCCTGGAACTGGGGCCCAGGTCAAAAGCGCGCTGAAGCTTTCTTT

d_gene: -
v_gene: TRBV7-2
j_gene: TRBJ1-3
abundance: -
CDR3aa: CASSITGSGNTIYF
CDR3nt: TGTGCCAGCAGCATTACAGGGAGCGGAAACACCATATATTTT

d_gene: -
v_gene: TRBV10-3
j_gene: TRBJ2-7
abundance: -
CDR3aa: CAISPEPGVNEQYF
CDR3nt: TGTGCCATCAGTCCGGAGCCAGGGGTAAACGAGCAGTACTTC

d_gene: -
v_gene: TRBV23-1
j_gene: TRBJ2-7
abundance: -
CDR3aa: CASSYEQYF
CDR3nt: TGCGCCAGCAGCTACGAGCAGTACTTC

d_gene: -
v_gene: TRBV4-1
j_gene: TRBJ2-1
abundance: -
CDR3aa: CASSQGGLSNEQFF
CDR3nt: TGCGCCAGCAGCCAAGGGGGACTCTCCAATGAGCAGTTCTTC

d_gene: -
v_gene: TRBV29-1
j_gene: TRBJ2-3
abundance: -
CDR3aa: CSVSFPGGRADTQYF
CDR3nt: TGCAGCGTTAGTTTCCCGGGGGGCCGGGCAGATACGCAGTATTTT

d_gene: -
v_gene: TRBV4-2
j_gene: TRBJ1-1
abundance: few
CDR3aa: CASSQAQGQGNTEAFF
CDR3nt: TGTGCCAGCAGCCAAGCCCAGGGTCAGGGGAACACTGAAGCTTTCTTT

d_gene: -
v_gene: TRBV29-1
j_gene: TRBJ2-2
abundance: -
CDR3aa: CSARTLPNTGELFF
CDR3nt: TGCAGCGCTCGGACACTTCCGAACACCGGGGAGCTGTTTTTT

d_gene: -
v_gene: TRBV25-1
j_gene: TRBJ2-7
abundance: -
CDR3aa: CASSYPSGSGSYEQYF
CDR3nt: TGTGCCAGCAGTTATCCATCAGGTAGCGGATCCTACGAGCAGTACTTC

d_gene: -
v_gene: TRBV30
j_gene: TRBJ2-1
abundance: -
CDR3aa: CAWSLLEQGKQFF
CDR3nt: TGTGCCTGGAGTTTGCTCGAACAGGGAAAACAGTTCTTC

d_gene: TRBD1
v_gene: TRBV30
j_gene: TRBJ1-5
abundance: few
CDR3aa: CACGTGQGNQPQHF
CDR3nt: TGTGCCTGCGGTACGGGACAGGGGAATCAGCCCCAGCATTTT

d_gene: -
v_gene: TRBV14
j_gene: TRBJ1-2
abundance: -
CDR3aa: CASSHDPHYGYTF
CDR3nt: TGTGCCAGCAGCCATGACCCACACTATGGCTACACCTTC

d_gene: -
v_gene: TRBV29-1
j_gene: TRBJ1-2
abundance: -
CDR3aa: CSVQASNYGYTF
CDR3nt: TGCAGCGTACAGGCTTCTAACTATGGCTACACCTTC

d_gene: -
v_gene: TRBV9
j_gene: TRBJ2-1
abundance: -
CDR3aa: CASSVAGESYNEQFF
CDR3nt: TGTGCCAGCAGCGTAGCCGGGGAGTCCTACAATGAGCAGTTCTTC

d_gene: -
v_gene: TRBV27
j_gene: TRBJ1-2
abundance: -
CDR3aa: CASSKNRHGYTF
CDR3nt: TGTGCCAGCAGTAAAAACAGGCATGGCTACACCTTC

d_gene: -
v_gene: TRBV9
j_gene: TRBJ1-6
abundance: -
CDR3aa: CASSTRQSAYNSPLHF
CDR3nt: TGTGCCAGCAGCACCAGACAGTCTGCCTATAATTCACCCCTCCACTTT

d_gene: -
v_gene: TRBV2
j_gene: TRBJ2-7
abundance: -
CDR3aa: CASRGSNYEQYF
CDR3nt: TGTGCCAGCAGAGGTAGCAACTACGAGCAGTACTTC

d_gene: TRBD1
v_gene: TRBV11-2
j_gene: TRBJ2-1
abundance: few
CDR3aa: CASRATGDELSYNEQFF
CDR3nt: TGTGCCAGCAGGGCCACAGGGGACGAGCTCTCGTACAATGAGCAGTTCTTC

d_gene: -
v_gene: TRBV4-1
j_gene: TRBJ1-6
abundance: -
CDR3aa: CASSQVLARSGSPLHF
CDR3nt: TGCGCCAGCAGCCAAGTATTGGCAAGGTCTGGTTCACCCCTCCACTTT

d_gene: TRBD1
v_gene: TRBV29-1
j_gene: TRBJ2-7
abundance: -
CDR3aa: CSVALDRGSDEQYF
CDR3nt: TGCAGCGTTGCCCTTGACAGGGGTTCCGACGAGCAGTACTTC

d_gene: -
v_gene: TRBV2
j_gene: TRBJ2-7
abundance: few
CDR3aa: CASGLQRPYEQYF
CDR3nt: TGTGCCAGCGGCCTACAGAGACCTTACGAGCAGTACTTC

d_gene: -
v_gene: TRBV18
j_gene: TRBJ1-6
abundance: -
CDR3aa: CASSPDDIVYSPLHF
CDR3nt: TGTGCCAGCTCACCAGACGACATTGTTTATTCACCCCTCCACTTT

d_gene: TRBD1
v_gene: TRBV6-5
j_gene: TRBJ1-1
abundance: -
CDR3aa: CASSYLGQIGTEAFF
CDR3nt: TGTGCCAGCAGTTACTTGGGACAGATAGGGACTGAAGCTTTCTTT

d_gene: -
v_gene: TRBV6-5
j_gene: TRBJ1-2
abundance: -
CDR3aa: CASSLHGNYGYTF
CDR3nt: TGTGCCAGCAGCTTACATGGAAACTATGGCTACACCTTC

d_gene: -
v_gene: TRBV9
j_gene: TRBJ2-7
abundance: -
CDR3aa: CASSVGPGGWYEQYF
CDR3nt: TGTGCCAGCAGCGTAGGCCCTGGGGGGTGGTACGAGCAGTACTTC

d_gene: -
v_gene: TRBV19
j_gene: TRBJ1-1
abundance: few
CDR3aa: CASSWGPNTEAFF
CDR3nt: TGTGCCAGTAGTTGGGGTCCGAACACTGAAGCTTTCTTT

d_gene: TRBD1
v_gene: TRBV4-2
j_gene: TRBJ1-4
abundance: -
CDR3aa: CASRQDDRGSEKLFF
CDR3nt: TGTGCCAGCAGACAAGATGACAGGGGTAGTGAAAAACTGTTTTTT

d_gene: TRBD1
v_gene: TRBV5-4
j_gene: TRBJ1-1
abundance: -
CDR3aa: CASSQQGGLNTEAFF
CDR3nt: TGCGCCAGCAGCCAGCAGGGGGGCCTCAACACTGAAGCTTTCTTT

d_gene: TRBD2
v_gene: TRBV7-2
j_gene: TRBJ2-1
abundance: -
CDR3aa: CASSASFRGGREQFF
CDR3nt: TGTGCCAGCAGCGCGAGCTTTCGCGGGGGAAGGGAGCAGTTCTTC

d_gene: TRBD1
v_gene: TRBV28
j_gene: TRBJ1-1
abundance: -
CDR3aa: CASPRDREGTEAFF
CDR3nt: TGTGCCAGCCCCAGGGACAGGGAGGGGACTGAAGCTTTCTTT

d_gene: -
v_gene: TRBV15
j_gene: TRBJ1-2
abundance: -
CDR3aa: CATSRDWAGGNYGYTF
CDR3nt: TGTGCCACCAGCAGAGACTGGGCTGGGGGCAACTATGGCTACACCTTC

d_gene: -
v_gene: TRBV6-5
j_gene: TRBJ1-6
abundance: -
CDR3aa: CASSAQTVTEPLHF
CDR3nt: TGTGCCAGCAGTGCCCAGACAGTGACGGAACCCCTCCACTTT

d_gene: -
v_gene: TRBV13
j_gene: TRBJ2-5
abundance: -
CDR3aa: CASSLEGETQYF
CDR3nt: TGTGCCAGCAGCTTAGAAGGAGAGACCCAGTACTTC

d_gene: -
v_gene: TRBV5-1
j_gene: TRBJ2-7
abundance: -
CDR3aa: CASSLTAYSYEQYF
CDR3nt: TGCGCCAGCAGCTTGACAGCCTACTCCTACGAGCAGTACTTC

d_gene: -
v_gene: TRBV4-1
j_gene: TRBJ1-4
abundance: -
CDR3aa: CASSLGATNEKLFF
CDR3nt: TGCGCCAGCAGCCTCGGTGCAACTAATGAAAAACTGTTTTTT

d_gene: -
v_gene: TRBV7-9
j_gene: TRBJ1-1
abundance: many
CDR3aa: CASSFTGLNTEAFF
CDR3nt: TGTGCCAGCAGCTTTACAGGCCTGAACACTGAAGCTTTCTTT

d_gene: TRBD2
v_gene: TRBV7-2
j_gene: TRBJ2-1
abundance: -
CDR3aa: CASSVLAGVSYNEQFF
CDR3nt: TGTGCCAGCAGCGTCCTAGCGGGGGTCTCCTACAATGAGCAGTTCTTC

d_gene: -
v_gene: TRBV19
j_gene: TRBJ2-3
abundance: few
CDR3aa: CASSIAITGTDTQYF
CDR3nt: TGTGCCAGTAGTATCGCAATAACCGGCACAGATACGCAGTATTTT

d_gene: -
v_gene: TRBV30
j_gene: TRBJ2-3
abundance: -
CDR3aa: CASQTASTDTQYF
CDR3nt: TGTGCCTCCCAGACAGCTAGCACAGATACGCAGTATTTT